The T cell receptor beta chain under discussion was sequenced for a study of PD-1 blockade in classical Hodgkin lymphoma. Study-wide results and caveats: Baseline diversity was lower in partial responders and progressors than complete responders.

V lost 8 bases, J lost 1 base, and 9 bases stayed unmatched. Germline V gene lookup returns CDR1 ENHRY and CDR2 SYGVKD. The CDR3 is 17 residues long. A remark on this clone: Its antigen is undetermined.

Autologous stem cell transplantation was followed by relapse in every patient, and brentuximab vedotin exposure varied. Repertoires were generated with immunoSEQ multiplex PCR, while TCRdb's copy carries only in-frame clones and drops some. The sample records some 150,000 clones, under 85% being singletons. The clonotype originates from a human donor with classical Hodgkin lymphoma. The sample consisted of peripheral blood mononuclear cells (PBMCs), taken before the second cycle of nivolumab. V is TRBV10-3 and J is TRBJ2-3, with TRBD2 identical over 13 bases. CDR3 loop: CAIGGRLAGGGTDTQYF. For the CDR3, the DNA is TGTGCCATCGGGGGTCGACTAGCGGGAGGTGGCACAGATACGCAGTATTTT.